This T cell receptor beta chain was captured in a study of T cell responses to AZD1222 COVID-19 vaccine (dated by TCRdb to about 2021). Context from the whole study: Because spike-specific TCR depth and breadth did not differ between the two schedules, AZD1222 recipients who got a second dose at roughly 4 weeks were pooled with those who got a second dose at roughly 12 weeks. A total of more than 230 trial participants underwent TCR sequencing, of whom more than 200 had received two doses of AZD1222 and some 25 had received two doses of the MenACWY control vaccine. Trial participants were enrolled by age into 18-55, 56-69 and 70-plus year subgroups, with 148, 28 and 57 TCR-sequenced participants respectively. The investigation overall reported the following: The 56-69-year group was small, and its depth increase did not reach significance, likely because of low power. Participants were mostly white British, with more females than males. The authors suggested clonal diversity may have been underestimated. After two AZD1222 doses, both the breadth and the depth of spike-specific TCRs were significantly higher than at day 0 and than in MenACWY recipients. Reportedly, close to half of the unique spike-specific TCRs recognized epitopes lying outside the regions that are mutated in the B.1.351 and B.1.1.7 variants. Only 5 to 7 AZD1222 recipients were SARS-CoV-2 seropositive at baseline, limiting conclusions about previously exposed vaccinees. Vaccine-associated CD4 TCRs spanned the whole spike protein, with dominant responses in regions 160-218 and 743-854. No day 14 peak-response samples were available, so repertoires were characterized only after the peak T cell response.

Details on this clone: Its antigen specificity is not known. It has no much larger one-base neighbor in the sample; base qualities were not kept.

The CDR3 regions of human TCRbeta chains were subjected to immunosequencing. The study's processing was this. Repertoire TCRs were matched against a reference library of SARS-CoV-2-specific TCRs generated with the MIRA antigen-specificity platform. Breadth was defined as the fraction of unique TCRs that were SARS-CoV-2-associated, and depth was defined as the fraction of total T cells that were SARS-CoV-2-associated. Using the MIRA data, each spike-specific TCR was mapped to the spike region that the TCR reacts to and placed in a CD4 or CD8 class. Log10-transformed breadth and depth values were compared by one-way ANOVA with Sidak's multiple comparisons tests. TCRdb took this table from immuneACCESS and kept in-frame rearrangements with V and J called. Such tables lack part of the clones; where checked against another copy, unresolved V genes explain under half of the gap, and the rest is unexplained. V and J calls and clone size are copied from that table; D and trimming were computed from the DNA. The sample table records some 130,000 clones; roughly 89% of these occur just once. 1.9% of the sample lies in the top ten.

Based on the germline V gene, the CDR1 and CDR2 sequences are SNHLY and FYNNEI. The cysteine opens and the phenylalanine closes a CDR3 of 14 amino acids. Solely the CDR3 DNA is kept, with 42 bases framed from the first base. Deletion took 8 bases off V and 6 bases off J, with a span of 17 bases between the germline ends. The label giving this sample's time point can be read as: baseline before first vaccination. The vaccinee samples were drawn from two UK trials, COV001 and COV002, one of which was a single-blind randomized controlled phase 2/3 trial testing AZD1222 (ChAdOx1 nCoV-19) in healthy adults. For TCRbeta chain sequencing, PBMC samples from trial participants were taken at day 0 and at day 28 after the second dose.

The sequence joins TRBV2 to TRBJ1-5; the D gene is unclear. Sample: peripheral blood, taken on day 0 of AZD1222 vaccination. This sequence originates from an adult in good health. The DNA is TGTGCCAGCCGGGATACCCTGATAGGTCAGCCCCAGCATTTT. Translation gives CASRDTLIGQPQHF.